The sequence of this T cell receptor beta chain was determined in a study of cytomegalovirus exposure and HLA in healthy donors (dated by TCRdb to 2016 to 2017). A note on the overall study: An earlier analysis of some 600 of the donors reported 276 Gb of sequence data and around 110 million unique TCR beta sequences obtained from about 180 million T cells. Among under 450 genotyped donors of the cohort, an average of 235,054 unique TCR beta nucleotide sequences were sequenced per donor, around 18% of them non-productive. Roughly 300 gigabases of sequencing data and around 85 million unique TCR sequences made up an early release that covered several hundred HLA-typed donors. Class I and class II HLA loci were covered by the typing at four-digit resolution. Using immunosequencing, the study profiled T cell repertoires from 666 subjects and related those repertoires to cytomegalovirus serostatus. The later analysis used no new phenotypic data to find candidate immune exposures, relying instead on TCR beta sequences and their occurrence across donors. In a later analysis, previously published TCR beta repertoires from hundreds of donors were re-analyzed and high-resolution HLA genotyping was added so that TCR occurrence patterns could be studied. Typing coverage differed by locus: A, B, C, DRB1 and DQB1 were typed in about 629-640 donors, DQA1 in 500 to 550, DPA1 in around 580, and DPB1 in just under 490. All discovery cohort repertoires had been generated using a single sequencing platform. The study was designed to test whether signatures of past pathogen exposure could be identified by cataloging public T cell receptors. To predict cytomegalovirus infection status, the study brought together high-throughput TCR immunosequencing, statistical association of individual TCRs with disease status, and machine learning. Roughly five DR-DQ haplotypes were handled as single units for association and clustering because linkage in the cohort was strong. Genome-wide SNP genotypes for about three fifths of the roughly 700 donors were used in a later genetic analysis, which treated that subset as a discovery cohort. In an earlier analysis of several hundred of the donors, high-throughput TCR beta sequencing was used to judge whether each TCR beta V gene segment behaved as functional or pseudogenic. Among the roughly 400 genotyped donors, about 85% belonged to the genetic ancestry cluster associated with self-reported Caucasian donors. Along with the approximately 650-subject first cohort, a separate validation cohort of over a hundred different subjects was used. Alongside the repertoire data, information on donor age, sex, ethnicity and CMV serostatus was compiled. General findings and caveats noted by the study authors: CMV serostatus was the only immune exposure information available for the cohort. In an earlier analysis of 587 of the donors, most TCR beta V segments appeared in productive rearrangements about 87% or about 30% of the time, broadly matching IMGT annotations. Because counts were too low, some 17 rarely observed V segments, including chromosome 9 orphons, were excluded from the earlier analysis of 587 of the donors. A group of highly shared sequence variants was considered likely to be a technical artifact of the sequencing pipeline. Assigning TCR associations to individual alleles was difficult when HLA alleles, especially DR and DQ, strongly co-occurred. In a later analysis, HLA-associated TCR beta chains were found to be more clonally expanded and to have lower generation probabilities than equally common non-associated chains. In a later genetic analysis, fewer N-insertions in productive TCRs were reported among donors in an Asian-associated ancestry cluster than the approximately 670-donor mean. In a later analysis, most CMV-associated TCR beta chains were found to appear HLA-restricted, with HLA associations seemingly driven largely by CMV exposure. Three of the identified cytomegalovirus-associated TCR beta chains were confirmed in vitro to be specific for cytomegalovirus antigens. The study gave a list of about 150 TCR beta chains associated with cytomegalovirus. In both the original and validation cohorts, the classifier was reported to diagnose cytomegalovirus status with high specificity and sensitivity. In a later analysis, several top co-occurrence clusters were reported to appear linked to parvovirus B19, influenza, CMV and Epstein-Barr virus. Linkage disequilibrium might explain the correlated functional status among segregating V segments, but an unknown experimental factor could not be excluded. Because the 87-base-pair reads could not distinguish some IMGT-functional V segments, including TRBV6-2 and TRBV6-3, those segments were excluded. A further reported finding was that TCR beta sequences accurately predicted the HLA-A and HLA-B alleles for most subjects in the first cohort. Only TCR beta chains were sequenced in this cohort, and the absence of alpha or paired-chain data limited detectable features. Across donors, most TCR sequences were observed very rarely, whereas some public TCRs were present in many individuals. Specific HLA alleles were associated with 15,000 to 20,000 TCR beta sequences at a false discovery rate of 0.05 in a later analysis. Because HLA typing was missing for some donors at each locus, association tests included only the typed subset. The authors suggested that the approach could potentially be generalized to other disease states and immunological phenotypes. In a later genetic analysis, a missense DCLRE1C variant was associated with V-gene and J-gene trimming of TCR beta chains, and the association was replicated in an independent cohort. The presence/absence analyses assumed that sequencing depth was roughly uniform across donors, and that assumption may not be true. According to a later analysis, TCR association rates differed among HLA loci, with DRB1 alleles showing the most associated TCRs and HLA-C alleles showing the fewest.

The cohort consisted of 650 to 850 healthy bone marrow donors. At the time of sampling, every cohort member was nominally healthy, though immune exposures that went unrecorded were likely present. Of the approximately 700 cohort members, 250 to 300 had positive CMV serostatus and 352 had negative CMV serostatus, and CMV serostatus was not recorded for the donor. Each donor provided a peripheral blood sample, and peripheral blood mononuclear cells were used for TCR beta sequencing. The Qiagen DNeasy Blood Extraction Kit was used to extract genomic DNA from the blood cell samples. Comments on this clone: No cognate antigen has been identified for it. Base qualities were left out, and no much larger clone turns up one base away.

Germline trimming: 3 bases from V, 6 bases from J; junction bases outside gene matches: 5. The germline V gene supplies CDR1 SGHRS and CDR2 YFSETQ. From the cysteine up to the phenylalanine, the CDR3 has a length of 14 residues. The only DNA kept is the CDR3, 42 bases in frame from the first base. Library creation used the immunoSEQ multiplex PCR assay. The multiplex PCR relied on a mix of 60 forward primers for TCR Vbeta segments and 13 reverse primers for TCR Jbeta segments. The CDR3 region of rearranged TCR beta genes was amplified from genomic DNA by a multiplex PCR assay. The amplified TCR beta libraries were sequenced on the Illumina HiSeq System as 87-base-pair reads. Turning to the authors' computational methods: In a later analysis, tens of millions of unique TCR beta chains were counted across the 500 to 700 repertoires, and around 11 million of these chains were shared by at least two donors. To remove PCR and sequencing errors, raw reads were error-corrected and collapsed into unique sequences using a nearest-neighbor algorithm that merged closely related sequences. V, D and J gene segments were assigned by aligning CDR3 sequences to IMGT reference sequences. For a sequence to be retained, at least a six-nucleotide match to both a V gene segment and a J gene segment was required. Rearrangements were classified as productive when the CDR3 lacked stop codons and remained in frame with V and J, and all other rearrangements were classified as non-productive. Following IMGT convention, CDR3 was defined as the stretch from the second conserved V-encoded cysteine up to the conserved J-encoded phenylalanine. The earlier analysis of approximately 500 of the donors excluded sequences that lacked an unambiguous match to a single V gene segment. An earlier analysis of fewer than 750 of the donors called V segments functional above 56.7% productive rearrangements and segregating when the between-donor standard deviation exceeded 5%. A statistical classification framework was built for diagnosing cytomegalovirus status from the catalog of TCR beta chain sequences. In a later analysis, V and J genes were assigned by comparing TCR nucleotide sequences against IMGT/GENE-DB human TR gene sequences. Using the TCRdist pipeline, a later analysis assigned CDR3 sequences along with most-parsimonious VDJ recombination scenarios. In a later analysis, each TCR beta chain was defined by its CDR3 amino acid sequence together with its V-gene family, and reads without a unique V-gene family were excluded. In a later analysis, fewer than 650 highly shared, low-generation-probability nucleotide sequences were removed to address suspected cross-contamination and a sequencing artifact. In a later analysis, a clonal expansion index for each public chain was calculated from normalized within-repertoire ranks of inferred template counts. In a later analysis, generation probabilities were computed using a VDJ recombination model fitted to out-of-frame rearrangements, and the results were checked against IGoR. Hypergeometric tests were used in a later analysis to score TCR-TCR, TCR-HLA and TCR-CMV co-occurrence, with a repertoire-size bias correction applied to the TCR pairs. To estimate false discovery rates, a later analysis permuted the HLA or CMV assignments 20 times. In a later analysis, co-occurring TCRs were grouped using DBSCAN, with TCRdist sequence similarity added in when clustering inside HLA-allele-positive subsets. Co-occurrence clustering excluded repertoires with fewer than 30,000 or more than 120,000 public chains, plus five with anomalous nucleotide sharing. What TCRdb holds here is the immuneACCESS table cut down to in-frame rearrangements. Part of the clones is not present; checked against another copy, under half of the missing clones reflect an unresolved V gene, and the others are unexplained. V and J calls and clone size follow that table, whereas D and trimming were derived from the DNA. The sample yields around 94,000 clones; 63% were counted once. Of the sample, about 4.4% falls within the top ten clones.

Sequenced sample: PBMCs. The source is a human donor in good health. Recombination joined TRBV5-1 with TRBJ2-1, and TRBD1 aligns with 8 junction nucleotides. The DNA sequence is given as TGCGCCAGCAGCTGGACAGGGCTGGGCAATGAGCAGTTCTTC. Its amino acids are CASSWTGLGNEQFF. The variable domain in full, with residues beyond the CDR3 obtained from the reference TRBV5-1 and TRBJ2-1 genes, is KAGVTQTPRYLIKTRGQQVTLSCSPISGHRSVSWYQQTPGQGLQFLFEYFSETQRNKGNFPGRFSGRQFSNSRSEMNVSTLELGDSALYLCASSWTGLGNEQFFGPGTRLTVL.